This entry lists 30 T cell receptor beta chains sequenced from one sample in a study of control samples from healthy donors and cancer patients. This table comes from immunoSEQ multiplex PCR, and its TCRdb copy is limited to in-frame clones, with some not included. The repertoire has 70,000 to 75,000 clones, roughly 86% of them found once; the top ten carry 15% to 20%. The sample comprised PBMCs. The receptor source for this set is a man in his 60s with lung cancer.

V and J are TRBV5-8 and TRBJ2-5, with 7 bases matching TRBD1. Germline CDR1 is SGHTS and CDR2 is YDEGEE. Trimming at V came to 4 bases and at J to 5 bases, leaving 14 bases not matched to a gene. The CDR3 length is 16 residues. The CDR3 region is CASSPGKGASWETQYF. DNA for the CDR3: TGTGCCAGCAGCCCTGGGAAGGGGGCCTCCTGGGAGACCCAGTACTTC.

This clone was counted a single time. The CDR3 sequence is CASSWWDTGELFF. Written as DNA, the CDR3 is TGTGCCAGCAGTTGGTGGGACACCGGGGAGCTGTTTTTT. The V and J genes are TRBV12-3 or TRBV12-4 and TRBJ2-2, with D uncertain. CDR3 length: 13 amino acids. The V and J ends lost 4 bases and 3 bases respectively, with 6 bases between them.

The chain carries TRBV30 and TRBJ1-1; TRBD1 matches at 7 bases. The CDR3 sequence is 12 residues long. The V gene end was trimmed by 8 bases and the J gene end by 0 bases; junction bases not matched to a gene: 3. Germline V gene data show CDR1 as GTSNPN and CDR2 as SVGIG (reference sequence). As DNA, the CDR3 is TGTGCCAGTGACAGGGTGAACACTGAAGCTTTCTTT. Amino acids: CASDRVNTEAFF.

Here the CDR3 reads CATSPVAGDKVGELFF. For the CDR3, the DNA is TGTGCCACCAGCCCCGTAGCGGGGGATAAGGTCGGGGAGCTGTTTTTT. The chain links TRBV24-1 to TRBJ2-2; TRBD2 matches at 9 bases. The germline V gene encodes CDR1 KGHDR and CDR2 SFDVKD. V lost 7 bases and J lost 7; bases outside the gene matches: 12. The CDR3 has 16 amino acids.

The chain carries TRBV5-6 and TRBJ2-2; 9 positions agree with TRBD1. The CDR3 covers 14 residues. Trimming at V came to 5 bases and at J to 7 bases, leaving 6 bases not matched to a gene. Germline V CDR1 and CDR2: SGHDT, YYEEEE. CDR3 region: CASRGTGKGGELFF. CDR3 coding DNA: TGTGCCAGCAGAGGGACAGGGAAAGGCGGGGAGCTGTTTTTT.

This clone was found a few times. Here the CDR3 reads CASSPGDRRISDTQYF. The CDR3 bases are TGCGCCAGCAGCCCAGGAGACCGCCGGATATCAGATACGCAGTATTTT. The rearrangement links TRBV5-1 to TRBJ2-3; D ambiguous. CDR3 length: 16 residues. The V and J ends lost 4 bases and 4 bases respectively, with 19 bases between them. CDR1 and CDR2 from the germline V gene are SGHRS and YFSETQ.

This clone occurred a few times. The chain carries TRBV13 and TRBJ2-5; 7 nucleotides align to TRBD2. V shed 5 bases, J shed 4 bases, and the junction held 16 bases outside the gene matches. The CDR3 covers 17 residues. Looked up from germline, CDR1 is PRHDT and CDR2 is FYEKMQ (reference sequence). CDR3 nucleotides: TGTGCCAGCAGCCCCGAGTCGTTTCCAGCGGGATCAGAGACCCAGTACTTC. It codes for CASSPESFPAGSETQYF.

The chain couples TRBV18 to TRBJ1-5, with D maybe TRBD1 (5 bases). Germline V CDR1 and CDR2: KGHSH, LQKENI. Trimming took 2 bases from V and 7 from J, leaving 21 bases between them. The CDR3 is 17 amino acids. The CDR3 DNA sequence: TGTGCCAGCTCACCAGGGCTGGGGGGGTTTTCGGTACAGCCCCAGCATTTT. Translating gives CASSPGLGGFSVQPQHF. Supplemented by reference TRBV18 and TRBJ1-5, the full variable domain reads NAGVMQNPRHLVRRRGQEARLRCSPMKGHSHVYWYRQLPEEGLKFMVYLQKENIIDESGMPKERFSAEFPKEGPSILRIQQVVRGDSAAYFCASSPGLGGFSVQPQHFGDGTRLSIL.

The chain carries TRBV5-8 and TRBJ2-3; TRBD2 matches 10 bases. The trim removed 5 bases at V and 2 bases at J, leaving 2 bases unmatched. This CDR3 is 14 amino acids long. Germline values: CDR1 SGHTS, CDR2 YDEGEE. In DNA form, the CDR3 reads TGTGCCAGCAGTGGACTAGCGGTCACAGATACGCAGTATTTT. Translating gives CASSGLAVTDTQYF.

The chain has TRBV10-2 and TRBJ1-5; unclear D gene. The CDR3 sequence is 15 residues long. CDR1 and CDR2 from the germline V gene are WSHSY and SAAADI. Trimming removed 6 bases from V and 8 bases from J, with 20 bases in between. CDR3 residues: CASRAGKGIPEPQHF. CDR3 nucleotide sequence: TGCGCCAGCAGGGCGGGGAAGGGTATTCCCGAGCCCCAGCATTTT.

The CDR3 bases are TGTGCCAGCAGCTCACTAGCGGGGGGGGTGCTGGGTGAGCAGTTCTTC. Translation gives CASSSLAGGVLGEQFF. V is TRBV7-8 and J is TRBJ2-1; 13 bases align to TRBD2. This CDR3 spans 16 amino acids. J was trimmed by 9 bases and V by 4 bases; bases with no gene match: 9. CDR1 is SGHVS and CDR2 is FQNEAQ in the germline V gene.

This chain connects TRBV15 to TRBJ2-2, with 10 bases that match TRBD2. From germline, CDR1 is LNHNV and CDR2 YYDKDF (reference sequence). With 0 bases clipped from V and 0 bases from J, the junction kept 13 bases outside the gene matches. This CDR3 has 21 residues. CDR3 in DNA: TGTGCCACCAGCAGAGATTTTTCGCCTAGCGGGGGTCCTACGAACACCGGGGAGCTGTTTTTT. It specifies CATSRDFSPSGGPTNTGELFF.

This clone has more than one count but fewer than ten. The chain uses TRBV5-1 and TRBJ2-1; D is possibly TRBD2 (5 bases). The length of the CDR3 is 14 residues. Trimming took off 7 bases at V and 9 bases at J, with 20 bases between the two ends. Germline lookup yields CDR1 SGHRS and CDR2 YFSETQ. The CDR3 here is CASRLGILTTEQFF. The DNA for the CDR3 is TGCGCCAGCCGCCTCGGGATTCTTACAACTGAGCAGTTCTTC.

This clone was counted between two and nine times. V gene TRBV3-1 (or the pseudogene TRBV3-2) combines with J gene TRBJ2-2, with 9 bases lining up with TRBD1. Germline assignment: CDR1 LGHDT and CDR2 YNNKEL (reference sequence). This CDR3 spans 15 amino acids. The V and J ends lost 10 bases and 1 base, in that order; junction bases with no gene match: 7. As DNA, the CDR3 is TGTGCCACAAGGGGGACAGGGATGAACACCGGGGAGCTGTTTTTT. This translates into CATRGTGMNTGELFF.

In the case of this clone: A junction end diverges from the germline sequence, so it may reflect a read error. The chain employs TRBV13 and TRBJ2-5; D is perhaps TRBD2 (7 bases). Germline V gives CDR1 PRHDT, CDR2 FYEKMQ (reference sequence). The CDR3 has 15 residues. The CDR3 is CASSIGQGRGETQYF. CDR3 DNA sequence: TGTGCCAGCAGCATAGGGCAGGGGAGGGGAGAGACCCAGTACTTC. Looking up the rest from reference TRBV13 and TRBJ2-5 gives the full variable domain: AAGVIQSPRHLIKEKRETATLKCYPIPRHDTVYWYQQGPGQDPQFLISFYEKMQSDKGSIPDRFSAQQFSDYHSELNMSSLELGDSALYFCASSIGQGRGETQYFGPGTRLLVL.

This chain joins TRBV24-1 and TRBJ2-1; D unresolved. This CDR3 has 16 amino acids. CDR1 and CDR2 from the germline V gene are KGHDR and SFDVKD. Trimming removed 5 bases from V and 0 bases from J, with 13 bases in between. DNA of the CDR3: TGTGCCACCAGTGCTACGGGCAGTAGCTCCTACAATGAGCAGTTCTTC. This gives the protein CATSATGSSSYNEQFF.

This sequence joins TRBV29-1 and TRBJ1-2, with 8 bases lining up with TRBD1. The CDR3 totals 12 residues. Trimming at V came to 5 bases and at J to 4 bases, leaving 3 bases not matched to a gene. CDR1 and CDR2 from the germline V gene are SQVTM and ANQGSEA. DNA of the CDR3: TGCAGCGTTAGACAGGGGAGCTATGGCTACACCTTC. Translating it yields CSVRQGSYGYTF.

Only one count was recorded for this clone. The chain has TRBV4-1 and TRBJ1-2; D ambiguous. The CDR3 sequence is 15 residues long. Trimming removed 1 base at V and 2 bases at J, with 11 bases between. Looked up from germline, CDR1 is MGHRA and CDR2 is YSYEKL. Written as DNA, the CDR3 is TGCGCCAGCAGCCAAGGGGTCAGGACCAACTATGGCTACACCTTC. It is translated as CASSQGVRTNYGYTF.

V gene TRBV10-1 combines with J gene TRBJ2-2, with D uncertain. The CDR3 runs 14 residues. Germline CDR1 reads WNHNN; CDR2 reads SYGVQD (reference sequence). V lost 4 bases, J lost 1 base, and 7 bases lay in between. CDR3 sequence reads: CASSASVNTGELFF. In DNA form, the CDR3 reads TGCGCCAGCAGTGCGTCGGTGAACACCGGGGAGCTGTTTTTT.

The chain recombines TRBV27 with TRBJ1-5, with 10 bases identical to TRBD1. Trimming at V came to 5 bases and at J to 0 bases, leaving 10 bases not matched to a gene. This CDR3 has 18 amino acids. The germline gives CDR1 MNHEY, CDR2 SMNVEV (reference sequence). CDR3 in amino acids: CASSPDPDRGYSNQPQHF. CDR3 coding DNA: TGTGCCAGCAGTCCAGATCCGGACAGGGGGTATAGCAATCAGCCCCAGCATTTT.

The table lists this clone with a count of one. This chain uses TRBV6-5 with TRBJ2-1; 12 bases map to TRBD2. Trimming at V came to 6 bases and at J to 4 bases, leaving 4 bases not matched to a gene. Germline V gene lookup returns CDR1 MNHEY and CDR2 SVGAGI. The length of the CDR3 is 15 residues. CDR3 nucleotide sequence: TGTGCCAGCAGCTCCGGGACTAGCGGGTACAATGAGCAGTTCTTC. Translating it yields CASSSGTSGYNEQFF.

This clone has just one count. V is TRBV7-8 and J is TRBJ1-3; 7 bases are shared with TRBD1. The CDR3 length is 15 residues. Unmatched junction bases numbered 7, after V lost 2 bases and J lost 6 bases. Per the germline V gene, CDR1 is SGHVS and CDR2 is FQNEAQ. The CDR3 DNA follows: TGTGCCAGCAGCTTAAATCCGGGACAGATAAACACCATATATTTT. The encoded protein is CASSLNPGQINTIYF.

The V gene is TRBV4-1, the J gene TRBJ1-5; 8 positions agree with TRBD1. The V gene's germline CDR1 is MGHRA and CDR2 YSYEKL. The CDR3 is made up of 14 amino acids. V trimming: 4 bases; J trimming: 5 bases; junction bases outside the gene matches: 4. The CDR3, as DNA: TGCGCCAGCAGCCTGGACAGGGAGTATCAGCCCCAGCATTTT. It encodes CASSLDREYQPQHF.

This chain links TRBV11-3 with TRBJ2-3; TRBD1 agrees at 10 bases. CDR1 is SGHNT and CDR2 is YENEEA in the germline V gene. The J segment lost 3 bases and the V segment lost 6 bases, leaving 9 bases of the junction unmatched. The CDR3 consists of 16 residues. The CDR3 protein is CASSLRDRGTTDTQYF. CDR3 nucleotide sequence: TGTGCCAGCAGTTTAAGGGACAGGGGAACAACAGATACGCAGTATTTT.

This rearrangement joins TRBV6-1 to TRBJ1-4; a possible D gene is TRBD1 (5 bases). Germline CDR1 and CDR2: MNHNS and SASEGT. V was clipped by 2 bases and J by 7 bases, with 17 bases between them. The CDR3 runs 16 residues. The CDR3 loop reads CASSELTGTSGEKLFF. DNA for the CDR3: TGTGCCAGCAGTGAATTAACCGGGACCTCCGGTGAAAAACTGTTTTTT.

This sequence joins TRBV24-1 and TRBJ2-3; TRBD1 matches 12 bases. Germline assignment: CDR1 KGHDR and CDR2 SFDVKD. V lost 4 bases to trimming and J lost 6 bases; unmatched junction nucleotides: 7. The CDR3 totals 16 residues. The CDR3, as DNA: TGTGCCACCAGTGACCTGGGACAGGGGGCGTCTGATACGCAGTATTTT. Amino acids: CATSDLGQGASDTQYF.

This clone was recorded a few times. The chain combines TRBV30 with TRBJ1-1; D is undetermined. V was pared by 2 bases and J by 4 bases, with 11 bases between. Germline assignment: CDR1 GTSNPN and CDR2 SVGIG (reference sequence). The CDR3 extends over 13 amino acids. The CDR3 nucleotides read TGTGCCTGGAGTCCCTCTCGGGCCACTGAAGCTTTCTTT. This codes for CAWSPSRATEAFF.

The chain uses TRBV12-3 or TRBV12-4 and TRBJ2-7, with D possibly being TRBD2 (5 bases). The ends were cut back, 0 bases at V and 4 bases at J, with 7 bases in the middle. This CDR3 has 13 residues. The CDR3 region has the DNA TGTGCCAGCAGTTTAGCGCGCGGGTACGAGCAGTACTTC. As protein: CASSLARGYEQYF.

This chain links TRBV18 with TRBJ2-7; 8 bases are shared with TRBD1. Per the germline V gene, CDR1 is KGHSH and CDR2 is LQKENI. The length of the CDR3 is 14 residues. V shed 6 bases and J 4 bases; nucleotides not matched to a gene: 8. DNA for the CDR3: TGTGCCAGCTCCGTTGACAGGGGCAAGTACGAGCAGTACTTC. Translated: CASSVDRGKYEQYF.

The chain uses TRBV18 and TRBJ2-7; no definite D call. Germline values: CDR1 KGHSH, CDR2 LQKENI. Deletions cut 2 bases from V and 1 base from J, with 12 bases between. This CDR3 region has 15 residues. Here the CDR3 DNA reads TGTGCCAGCTCACCAGCAGGTGCCCTGTCCTACGAGCAGTACGTC. This encodes CASSPAGALSYEQYV.